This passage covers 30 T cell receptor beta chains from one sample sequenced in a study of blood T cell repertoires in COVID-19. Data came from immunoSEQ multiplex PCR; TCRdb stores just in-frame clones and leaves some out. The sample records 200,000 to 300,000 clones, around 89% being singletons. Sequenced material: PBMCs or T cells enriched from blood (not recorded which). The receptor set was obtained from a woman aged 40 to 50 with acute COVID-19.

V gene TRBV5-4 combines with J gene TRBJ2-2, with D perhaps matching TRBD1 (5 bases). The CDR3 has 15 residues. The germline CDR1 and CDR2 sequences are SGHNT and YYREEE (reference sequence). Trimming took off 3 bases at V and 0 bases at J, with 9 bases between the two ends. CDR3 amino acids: CASSSDSANTGELFF. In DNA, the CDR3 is TGTGCCAGCAGCTCCGACAGCGCGAACACCGGGGAGCTGTTTTTT. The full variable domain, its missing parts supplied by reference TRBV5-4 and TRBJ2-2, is ETGVTQSPTHLIKTRGQQVTLRCSSQSGHNTVSWYQQALGQGPQFIFQYYREEENGRGNFPPRFSGLQFPNYSSELNVNALELDDSALYLCASSSDSANTGELFFGEGSRLTVL.

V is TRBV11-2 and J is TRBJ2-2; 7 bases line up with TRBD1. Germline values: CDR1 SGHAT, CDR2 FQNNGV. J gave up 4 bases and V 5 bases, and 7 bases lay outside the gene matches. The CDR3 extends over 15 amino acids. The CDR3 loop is CASSLTGLGTGELFF. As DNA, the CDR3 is TGTGCCAGCAGCCTGACAGGGTTGGGCACCGGGGAGCTGTTTTTT.

CDR3 sequence: CASSSGLAGNNEQFF. The DNA of the CDR3 is TGTGCCAGCAGCTCGGGACTAGCGGGGAACAATGAGCAGTTCTTC. The chain carries TRBV9 and TRBJ2-1; 13 nucleotides align to TRBD2. After removal of 4 bases from V and 5 bases from J, the junction contained 3 bases not matched to a gene. The CDR3 loop spans 15 amino acids. Germline values: CDR1 SGDLS, CDR2 YYNGEE.

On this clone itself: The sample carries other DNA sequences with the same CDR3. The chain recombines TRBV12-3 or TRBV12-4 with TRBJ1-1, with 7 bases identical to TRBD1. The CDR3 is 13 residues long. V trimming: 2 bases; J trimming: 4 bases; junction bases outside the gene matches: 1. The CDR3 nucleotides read TGTGCCAGCAGTTTAAGACAGGGCACTGAAGCTTTCTTT. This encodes CASSLRQGTEAFF.

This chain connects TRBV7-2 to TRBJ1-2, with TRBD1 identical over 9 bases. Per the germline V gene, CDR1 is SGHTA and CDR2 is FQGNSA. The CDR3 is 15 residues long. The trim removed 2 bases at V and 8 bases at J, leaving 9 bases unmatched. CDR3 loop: CASSLFGQGLLGYTF. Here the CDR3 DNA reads TGTGCCAGCAGCTTATTTGGACAGGGGCTACTGGGCTACACCTTC.

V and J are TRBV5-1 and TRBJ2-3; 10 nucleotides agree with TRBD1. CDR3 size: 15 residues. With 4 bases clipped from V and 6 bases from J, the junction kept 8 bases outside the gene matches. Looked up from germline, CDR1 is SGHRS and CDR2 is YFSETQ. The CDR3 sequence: CASSPTGGESDTQYF. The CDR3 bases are TGCGCCAGCAGCCCGACAGGGGGCGAGAGTGATACGCAGTATTTT.

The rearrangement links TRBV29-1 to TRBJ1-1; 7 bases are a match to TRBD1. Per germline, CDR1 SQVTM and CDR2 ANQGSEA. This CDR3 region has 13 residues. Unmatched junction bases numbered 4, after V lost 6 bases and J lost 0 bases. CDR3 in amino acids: CSVDRALNTEAFF. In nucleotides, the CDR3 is TGCAGCGTCGACAGGGCCCTGAACACTGAAGCTTTCTTT.

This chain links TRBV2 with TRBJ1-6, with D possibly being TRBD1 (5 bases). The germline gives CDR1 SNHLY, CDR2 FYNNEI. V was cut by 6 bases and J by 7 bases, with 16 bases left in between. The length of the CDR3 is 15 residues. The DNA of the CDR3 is TGTGCCAGCAGCTCGACAGACGGATACAATTCACCCCTCCACTTT. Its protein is CASSSTDGYNSPLHF.

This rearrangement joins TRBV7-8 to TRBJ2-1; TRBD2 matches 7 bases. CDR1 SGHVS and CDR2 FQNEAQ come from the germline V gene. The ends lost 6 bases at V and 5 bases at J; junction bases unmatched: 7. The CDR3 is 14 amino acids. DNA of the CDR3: TGTGCCAGCAGGGCCGGGACTACAAACAATGAGCAGTTCTTC. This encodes CASRAGTTNNEQFF.

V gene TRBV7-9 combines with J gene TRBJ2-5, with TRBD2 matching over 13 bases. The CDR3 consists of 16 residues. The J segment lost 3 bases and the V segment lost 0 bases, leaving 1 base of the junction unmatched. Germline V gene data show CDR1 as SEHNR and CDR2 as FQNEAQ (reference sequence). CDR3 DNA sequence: TGTGCCAGCAGCTTAGCTGGGACTAGCGGGAAAGAGACCCAGTACTTC. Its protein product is CASSLAGTSGKETQYF.

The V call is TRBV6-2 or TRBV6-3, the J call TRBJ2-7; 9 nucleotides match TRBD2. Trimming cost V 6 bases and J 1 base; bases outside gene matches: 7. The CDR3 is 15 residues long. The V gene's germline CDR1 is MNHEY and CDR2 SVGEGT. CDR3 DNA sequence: TGTGCCAGCAGCCCAACTAGCGGGCTTTCCTACGAGCAGTACGTC. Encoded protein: CASSPTSGLSYEQYV.

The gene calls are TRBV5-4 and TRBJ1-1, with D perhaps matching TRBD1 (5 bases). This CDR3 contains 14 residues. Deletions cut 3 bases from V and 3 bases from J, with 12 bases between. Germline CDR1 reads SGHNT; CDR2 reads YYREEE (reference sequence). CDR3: CASSYRGKDTEAFF. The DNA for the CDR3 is TGTGCCAGCAGCTATAGGGGTAAAGACACTGAAGCTTTCTTT.

CDR3 in amino acids: CASSLQGPTEAFF. The CDR3 bases are TGTGCCAGCAGTTTGCAGGGGCCGACTGAAGCTTTCTTT. V is TRBV12-3 or TRBV12-4 and J is TRBJ1-1; maybe TRBD1 (6 bases). This CDR3 spans 13 amino acids. Trimming pared 3 bases from V and 5 bases from J, leaving 10 bases between.

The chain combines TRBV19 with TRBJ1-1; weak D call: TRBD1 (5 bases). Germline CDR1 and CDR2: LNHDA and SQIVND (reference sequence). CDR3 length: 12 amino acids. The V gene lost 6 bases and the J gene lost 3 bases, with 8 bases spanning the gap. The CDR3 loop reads CASSRAYTEAFF. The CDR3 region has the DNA TGTGCCAGTAGCAGGGCGTACACTGAAGCTTTCTTT.

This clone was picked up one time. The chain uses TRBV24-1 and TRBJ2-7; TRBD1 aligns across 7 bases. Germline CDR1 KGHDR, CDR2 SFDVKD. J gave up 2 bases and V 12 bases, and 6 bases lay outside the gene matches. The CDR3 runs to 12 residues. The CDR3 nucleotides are TGTGCCGGTGGACAGGTACCCTACGAGCAGTACTTC. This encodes CAGGQVPYEQYF.

The chain's CDR3 is CASSSPRTGTNYGYTF. The DNA for the CDR3 is TGTGCCAGTAGTTCCCCCAGGACAGGGACTAACTATGGCTACACCTTC. J is TRBJ1-2 and V is TRBV19; 8 nucleotides agree with TRBD1. The junction had 8 bases not matched to a gene; V was cut back by 5 bases and J by 0 bases. The CDR3 runs to 16 residues. Looked up from germline, CDR1 is LNHDA and CDR2 is SQIVND (reference sequence).

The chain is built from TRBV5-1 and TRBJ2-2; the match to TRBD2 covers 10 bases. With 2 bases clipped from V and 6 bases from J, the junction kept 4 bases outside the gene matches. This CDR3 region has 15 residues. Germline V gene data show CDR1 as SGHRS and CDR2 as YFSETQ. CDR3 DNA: TGCGCCAGCAGCTTTATTAGCGGGAGGCCCGGGGAGCTGTTTTTT. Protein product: CASSFISGRPGELFF.

CDR3 sequence: CSVAGQGISGNTIYF. The CDR3 coding sequence is TGCAGCGTAGCGGGACAGGGGATTTCTGGAAACACCATATATTTT. The chain employs TRBV29-1 and TRBJ1-3, with TRBD1 identical over 10 bases. The CDR3 runs to 15 residues. Germline CDR1 reads SQVTM; CDR2 reads ANQGSEA. V was pared by 6 bases and J by 1 base, with 6 bases of the junction left unmatched.

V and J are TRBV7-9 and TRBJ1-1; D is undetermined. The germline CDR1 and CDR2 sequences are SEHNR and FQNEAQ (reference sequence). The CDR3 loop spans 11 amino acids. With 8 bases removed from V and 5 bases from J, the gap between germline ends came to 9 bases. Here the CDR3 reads CASDFRTEAFF. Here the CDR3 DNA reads TGTGCCAGCGATTTCCGGACTGAAGCTTTCTTT.

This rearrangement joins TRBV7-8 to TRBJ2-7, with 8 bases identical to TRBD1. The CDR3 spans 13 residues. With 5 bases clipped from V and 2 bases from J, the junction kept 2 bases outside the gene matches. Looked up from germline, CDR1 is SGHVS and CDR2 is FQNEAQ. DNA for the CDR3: TGTGCCAGCAGCCGGACAGGGACCTACGAGCAGTACTTC. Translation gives CASSRTGTYEQYF.

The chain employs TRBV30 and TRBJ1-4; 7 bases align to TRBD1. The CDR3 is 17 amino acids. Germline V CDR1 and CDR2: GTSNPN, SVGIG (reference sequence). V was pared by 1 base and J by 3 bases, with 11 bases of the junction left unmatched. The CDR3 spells CAWSALDRVGSNEKLFF. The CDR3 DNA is TGTGCCTGGAGTGCCCTAGACAGGGTCGGCTCTAATGAAAAACTGTTTTTT.

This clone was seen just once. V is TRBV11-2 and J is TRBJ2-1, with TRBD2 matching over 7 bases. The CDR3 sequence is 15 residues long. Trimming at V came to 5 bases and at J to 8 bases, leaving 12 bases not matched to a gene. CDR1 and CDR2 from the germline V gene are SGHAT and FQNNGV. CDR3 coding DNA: TGTGCCAGCAGCGGTCAGGCAGGGAGGGGACATGAGCAGTTCTTC. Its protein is CASSGQAGRGHEQFF.

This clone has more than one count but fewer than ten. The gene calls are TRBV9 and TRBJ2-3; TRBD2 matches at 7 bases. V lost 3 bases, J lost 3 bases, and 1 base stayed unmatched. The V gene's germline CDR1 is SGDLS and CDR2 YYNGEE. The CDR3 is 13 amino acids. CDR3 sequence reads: CASSEGLTDTQYF. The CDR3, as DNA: TGTGCCAGCAGCGAGGGACTAACAGATACGCAGTATTTT. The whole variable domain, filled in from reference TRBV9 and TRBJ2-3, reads DSGVTQTPKHLITATGQRVTLRCSPRSGDLSVYWYQQSLDQGLQFLIQYYNGEERAKGNILERFSAQQFPDLHSELNLSSLELGDSALYFCASSEGLTDTQYFGPGTRLTVL.

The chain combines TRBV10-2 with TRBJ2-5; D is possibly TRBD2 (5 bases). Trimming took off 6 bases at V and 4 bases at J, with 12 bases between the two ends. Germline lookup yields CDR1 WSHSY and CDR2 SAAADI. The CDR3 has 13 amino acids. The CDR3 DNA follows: TGCGCCAGCAGGCATGGGAGTGGAGAGACCCAGTACTTC. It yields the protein CASRHGSGETQYF.

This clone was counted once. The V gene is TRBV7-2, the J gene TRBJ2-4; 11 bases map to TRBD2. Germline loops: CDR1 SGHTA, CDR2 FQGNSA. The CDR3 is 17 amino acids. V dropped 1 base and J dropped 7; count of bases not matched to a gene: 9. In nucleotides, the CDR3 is TGTGCCAGCAGCTTAGTAATATCTAGCGGGGGGAGGAACATTCAGTACTTC. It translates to CASSLVISSGGRNIQYF.

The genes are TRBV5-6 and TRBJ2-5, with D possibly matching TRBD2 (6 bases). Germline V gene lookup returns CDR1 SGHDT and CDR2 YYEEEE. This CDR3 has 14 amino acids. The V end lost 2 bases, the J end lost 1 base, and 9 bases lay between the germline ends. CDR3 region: CASSLPGSQETQYF. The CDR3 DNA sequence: TGTGCCAGCAGCTTACCCGGGAGCCAAGAGACCCAGTACTTC. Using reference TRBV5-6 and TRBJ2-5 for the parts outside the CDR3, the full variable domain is DAGVTQSPTHLIKTRGQQVTLRCSPKSGHDTVSWYQQALGQGPQFIFQYYEEEERQRGNFPDRFSGHQFPNYSSELNVNALLLGDSALYLCASSLPGSQETQYFGPGTRLLVL.

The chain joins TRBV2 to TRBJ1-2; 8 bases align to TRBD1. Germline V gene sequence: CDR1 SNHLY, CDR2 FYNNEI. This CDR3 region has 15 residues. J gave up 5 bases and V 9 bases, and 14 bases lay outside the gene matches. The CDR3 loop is CARGATGGRVYGYTF. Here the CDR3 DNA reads TGTGCCAGAGGAGCAACAGGGGGAAGAGTTTATGGCTACACCTTC.

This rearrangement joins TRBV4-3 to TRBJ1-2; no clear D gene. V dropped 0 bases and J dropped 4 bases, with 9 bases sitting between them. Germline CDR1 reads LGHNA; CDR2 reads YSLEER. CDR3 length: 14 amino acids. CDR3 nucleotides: TGCGCCAGCAGCCAAGATCTCCGCAGCTATGGCTACACCTTC. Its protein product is CASSQDLRSYGYTF.

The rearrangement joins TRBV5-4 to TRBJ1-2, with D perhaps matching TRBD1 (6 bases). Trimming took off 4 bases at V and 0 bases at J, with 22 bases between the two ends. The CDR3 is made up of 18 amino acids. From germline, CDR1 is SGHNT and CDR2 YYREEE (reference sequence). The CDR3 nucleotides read TGTGCCAGCAGCACCGTTCCCGGCATACAGGGAACTAACTATGGCTACACCTTC. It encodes CASSTVPGIQGTNYGYTF. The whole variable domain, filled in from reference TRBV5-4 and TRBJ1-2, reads ETGVTQSPTHLIKTRGQQVTLRCSSQSGHNTVSWYQQALGQGPQFIFQYYREEENGRGNFPPRFSGLQFPNYSSELNVNALELDDSALYLCASSTVPGIQGTNYGYTFGSGTRLTVV.

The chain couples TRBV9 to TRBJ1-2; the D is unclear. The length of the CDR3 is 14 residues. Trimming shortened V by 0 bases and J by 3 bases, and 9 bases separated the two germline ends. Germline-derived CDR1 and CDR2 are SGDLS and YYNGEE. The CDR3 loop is CASSVGDKDYGYTF. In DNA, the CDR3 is TGTGCCAGCAGCGTAGGTGACAAGGACTATGGCTACACCTTC. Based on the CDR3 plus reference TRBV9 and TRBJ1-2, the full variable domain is DSGVTQTPKHLITATGQRVTLRCSPRSGDLSVYWYQQSLDQGLQFLIQYYNGEERAKGNILERFSAQQFPDLHSELNLSSLELGDSALYFCASSVGDKDYGYTFGSGTRLTVV.